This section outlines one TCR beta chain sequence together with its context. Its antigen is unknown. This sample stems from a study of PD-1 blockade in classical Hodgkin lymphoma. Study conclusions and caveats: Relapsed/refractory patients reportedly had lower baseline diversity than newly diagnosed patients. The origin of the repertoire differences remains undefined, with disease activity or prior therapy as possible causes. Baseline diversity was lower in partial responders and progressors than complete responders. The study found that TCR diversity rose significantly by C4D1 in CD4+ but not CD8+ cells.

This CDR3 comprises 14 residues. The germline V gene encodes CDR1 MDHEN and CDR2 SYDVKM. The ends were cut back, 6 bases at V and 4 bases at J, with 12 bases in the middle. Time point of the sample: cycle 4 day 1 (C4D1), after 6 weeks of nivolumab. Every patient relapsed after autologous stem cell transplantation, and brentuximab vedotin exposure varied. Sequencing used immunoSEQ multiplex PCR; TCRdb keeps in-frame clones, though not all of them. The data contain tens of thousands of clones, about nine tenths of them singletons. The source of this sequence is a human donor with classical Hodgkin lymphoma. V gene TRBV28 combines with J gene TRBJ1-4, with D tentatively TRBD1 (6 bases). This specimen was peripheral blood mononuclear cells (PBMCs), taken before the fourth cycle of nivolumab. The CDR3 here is CASSWTAHNEKLFF. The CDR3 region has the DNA TGTGCCAGCAGCTGGACAGCCCATAATGAAAAACTGTTTTTT.